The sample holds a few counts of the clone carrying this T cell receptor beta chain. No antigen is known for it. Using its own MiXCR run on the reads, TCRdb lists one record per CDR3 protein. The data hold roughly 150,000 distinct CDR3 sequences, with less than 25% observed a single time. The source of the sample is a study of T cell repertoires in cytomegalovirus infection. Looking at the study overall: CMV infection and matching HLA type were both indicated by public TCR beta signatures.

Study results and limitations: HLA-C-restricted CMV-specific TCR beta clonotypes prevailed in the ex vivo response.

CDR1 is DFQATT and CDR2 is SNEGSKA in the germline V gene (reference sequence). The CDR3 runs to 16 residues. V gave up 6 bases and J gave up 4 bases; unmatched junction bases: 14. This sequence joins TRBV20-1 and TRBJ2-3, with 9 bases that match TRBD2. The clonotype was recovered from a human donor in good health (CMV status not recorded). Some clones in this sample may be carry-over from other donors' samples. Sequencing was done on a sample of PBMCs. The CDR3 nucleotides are TGCAGTGCGCCCAAACGGCGGGGGGGCGGCGCAGATACGCAGTATTTT. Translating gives CSAPKRRGGGADTQYF.